Sequencing of this TCR beta chain was carried out in a study of T cell changes during pregnancy in multiple sclerosis. Only in-frame clones appear in the TCRdb table, and some are missing; sequencing was by immunoSEQ multiplex PCR. Among more than 65,000 clones listed, just over 90% were seen once. Germline CDR1 reads KGHSH; CDR2 reads LQKENI. The CDR3 length is 18 residues. The V segment lost 3 bases and the J segment 0 bases; nucleotides outside the gene matches: 11. This receptor was taken from a female donor with multiple sclerosis, enrolled in a pregnancy study. Sequenced material: CD4+ T cells from peripheral blood mononuclear cells, taken before pregnancy. The chain has TRBV18 and TRBJ2-7, with 10 bases lining up with TRBD2. CDR3: CASSPLGRGLAHSYEQYF. The CDR3 DNA sequence: TGTGCCAGCTCACCCCTCGGAAGGGGACTAGCGCACTCCTACGAGCAGTACTTC.